Shown below are 27 T cell receptor beta chains from a single sample sequenced in a study of blood T cell repertoires in COVID-19. Data came from immunoSEQ multiplex PCR; TCRdb stores just in-frame clones and leaves some out. The sample has around 300,000 clones, 80% to 90% seen once. Sequencing was performed on PBMCs or T cells enriched from blood (not recorded which). The receptors come from a woman in her late teens or twenties who had recovered from COVID-19.

The chain is built from TRBV19 and TRBJ2-7; D is possibly TRBD2 (6 bases). Trimming shortened V by 3 bases and J by 7 bases, and 10 bases separated the two germline ends. This CDR3 has 12 residues. CDR1 LNHDA and CDR2 SQIVND come from the germline V gene (reference sequence). The DNA for the CDR3 is TGTGCCAGTAGTATCTCGGGGAGGGAGCAGTACTTC. This encodes CASSISGREQYF.

The genes are TRBV7-9 and TRBJ2-7; 7 bases are a match to TRBD1. This CDR3 spans 12 amino acids. Trimming cost V 6 bases and J 7 bases; bases outside gene matches: 6. The germline gives CDR1 SEHNR, CDR2 FQNEAQ (reference sequence). The CDR3 nucleotides are TGTGCCAGCAGGGGTACAGGGGATGAGCAGTACTTC. This translates into CASRGTGDEQYF.

The CDR3 is CASSQGGGLDTEAFF. CDR3 DNA: TGCGCCAGCAGCCAAGGCGGCGGACTAGATACTGAAGCTTTCTTT. The rearrangement uses TRBV4-1 and TRBJ1-1, with no clear D. The CDR3 consists of 15 residues. Trimming left V 1 base short and J 5 bases short, with 14 bases between. Germline V gives CDR1 MGHRA, CDR2 YSYEKL.

V is TRBV27 and J is TRBJ1-5; 8 bases are a match to TRBD1. This CDR3 is 15 amino acids long. V was clipped by 2 bases and J by 4 bases; unmatched bases: 4. The germline gives CDR1 MNHEY, CDR2 SMNVEV (reference sequence). The CDR3 region is CASSLSRTGNQPQHF. The CDR3 DNA is TGTGCCAGCAGTTTAAGTCGGACAGGGAATCAGCCCCAGCATTTT.

This clone was observed a handful of times. The V call is TRBV6-2 or TRBV6-3, the J call TRBJ1-2; TRBD1 aligns across 8 bases. This CDR3 is built from 15 residues. Germline V gene data show CDR1 as MNHEY and CDR2 as SVGEGT. Trimming took 4 bases from V and 14 from J; bases not matched to a gene: 18. For the CDR3, the DNA is TGTGCCAGCAGTTCTAACTACCTGGACAGGGACGGAGCTACCTTC. Amino acids: CASSSNYLDRDGATF.

The chain carries TRBV5-1 and TRBJ2-7, with a weak D call TRBD2 (5 bases). CDR3 length: 14 residues. Trimming removed 0 bases from V and 1 base from J, with 8 bases in between. Germline CDR1 reads SGHRS; CDR2 reads YFSETQ. CDR3 DNA: TGCGCCAGCAGCTTGGTTGCGGGTTCCTACGAGCAGTACTTC. Translation: CASSLVAGSYEQYF.

The chain is built from TRBV2 and TRBJ1-2; D not certain. The V and J ends lost 4 bases and 2 bases respectively, with 14 bases between them. The CDR3 has 15 residues. Germline V CDR1 and CDR2: SNHLY, FYNNEI. The CDR3 sequence is CASSAAAGINYGYTF. CDR3 nucleotides: TGTGCCAGCAGTGCTGCGGCGGGGATAAACTATGGCTACACCTTC.

This clone turned up a few times. J is TRBJ1-2 and V is TRBV9; possibly TRBD1 for D (5 bases). Germline loops: CDR1 SGDLS, CDR2 YYNGEE. The CDR3 covers 12 residues. Trimming took 4 bases from V and 5 from J, leaving 9 bases between them. CDR3: CASSSDTYGYTF. In nucleotides, the CDR3 is TGTGCCAGCAGCTCGGACACTTATGGCTACACCTTC.

V gene TRBV2 combines with J gene TRBJ1-1; tentative D call: TRBD1 (6 bases). Germline V gives CDR1 SNHLY, CDR2 FYNNEI. V lost 10 bases, J lost 4 bases, and 10 bases lay in between. This CDR3 comprises 11 residues. The CDR3 region is CAMDSSTEAFF. As DNA, the CDR3 is TGTGCCATGGACAGTTCCACTGAAGCTTTCTTT.

This chain joins TRBV5-1 and TRBJ1-5, with D tentatively TRBD1 (6 bases). The CDR3 spans 13 residues. V dropped 1 base and J dropped 7 bases, with 9 bases sitting between them. Germline V lookup: CDR1 SGHRS, CDR2 YFSETQ. CDR3 loop: CASSLLQGQPQHF. The CDR3 DNA follows: TGCGCCAGCAGCTTGTTACAGGGCCAGCCCCAGCATTTT. The complete variable domain, with remaining parts taken from reference TRBV5-1 and TRBJ1-5, reads KAGVTQTPRYLIKTRGQQVTLSCSPISGHRSVSWYQQTPGQGLQFLFEYFSETQRNKGNFPGRFSGRQFSNSRSEMNVSTLELGDSALYLCASSLLQGQPQHFGDGTRLSIL.

As to this clone: This sample includes further DNA sequences coding for the same CDR3. V is TRBV30 and J is TRBJ2-5; TRBD2 is a possible D gene (5 bases). The CDR3 runs to 11 residues. Deletions cut 5 bases from V and 4 bases from J, with 8 bases between. Germline lookup yields CDR1 GTSNPN and CDR2 SVGIG (reference sequence). CDR3 sequence reads: CAWSGRETQYF. The CDR3 bases are TGTGCCTGGTCGGGGAGAGAGACCCAGTACTTC.

On this clone itself: Other DNA sequences of this sample code for an identical CDR3. J is TRBJ2-5 and V is TRBV5-1; possible D gene TRBD2, 6 bases. This CDR3 region has 13 residues. The V gene lost 2 bases and the J gene lost 5 bases, with 10 bases spanning the gap. Per germline, CDR1 SGHRS and CDR2 YFSETQ. This chain's CDR3 is CASSFLGGETQYF. As DNA, the CDR3 is TGCGCCAGCAGCTTCCTAGGAGGGGAGACCCAGTACTTC.

The chain couples TRBV29-1 to TRBJ1-2; the D is unclear. Trimming removed 3 bases from V and 5 bases from J, with 16 bases in between. CDR3 length: 14 residues. Germline CDR1 and CDR2: SQVTM and ANQGSEA. The CDR3 DNA is TGCAGCGTTGAGGTATCGGTCTCGGGATATGGCTACACCTTC. Translation gives CSVEVSVSGYGYTF. Complete variable domain (other parts from reference TRBV29-1 and TRBJ1-2): SAVISQKPSRDICQRGTSLTIQCQVDSQVTMMFWYRQQPGQSLTLIATANQGSEATYESGFVIDKFPISRPNLTFSTLTVSNMSPEDSSIYLCSVEVSVSGYGYTFGSGTRLTVV.

This clone was seen repeatedly, ten times or more. The chain combines TRBV2 with TRBJ2-5; tentative D call: TRBD1 (5 bases). Germline V gene lookup returns CDR1 SNHLY and CDR2 FYNNEI. The CDR3 length is 13 residues. The germline V and J ends were trimmed by 8 bases and 6 bases, with 16 bases remaining between them. CDR3 sequence reads: CASLAGILQTQYF. The CDR3 DNA sequence: TGTGCCAGCCTGGCAGGGATCCTCCAGACCCAGTACTTC.

The chain carries TRBV6-5 and TRBJ2-4; perhaps TRBD1 as D (5 bases). Trimming pared 4 bases from V and 0 bases from J, leaving 13 bases between. This CDR3 is built from 16 residues. Per germline, CDR1 MNHEY and CDR2 SVGAGI. CDR3 nucleotides: TGTGCCAGCAGTTCGACAGCCCTTTTAGCCAAAAACATTCAGTACTTC. The encoded protein is CASSSTALLAKNIQYF.

The CDR3 spells CATSYSRDRNRPQHF. CDR3 in DNA: TGTGCCACCAGCTATAGCCGGGACAGAAACCGGCCCCAGCATTTT. V is TRBV28 and J is TRBJ1-5; 7 nucleotides align to TRBD1. The germline V gene encodes CDR1 MDHEN and CDR2 SYDVKM. CDR3 size: 15 residues. Losses at the gene ends were 10 bases for V and 9 bases for J; bases not matched to a gene: 18.

This sequence joins TRBV10-1 and TRBJ1-1, with D perhaps matching TRBD1 (5 bases). This CDR3 is built from 14 residues. Germline CDR1 reads WNHNN; CDR2 reads SYGVQD (reference sequence). V was trimmed by 5 bases and J by 5 bases, leaving 15 bases between them. The CDR3 is CASSFSGRMTEAFF. The CDR3, as DNA: TGCGCCAGCAGTTTTTCAGGGCGAATGACTGAAGCTTTCTTT.

This clone was detected a few times. The chain recombines TRBV19 with TRBJ1-2; 7 bases match TRBD1. Germline CDR1 and CDR2: LNHDA and SQIVND (reference sequence). The length of the CDR3 is 17 residues. Trimming removed 2 bases from V and 5 bases from J; junction bases left unmatched: 14. CDR3 amino acids: CASSINIQGSRGYGYTF. CDR3 nucleotides: TGTGCCAGTAGTATAAATATACAGGGGAGTCGGGGTTATGGCTACACCTTC.

The chain carries TRBV28 and TRBJ1-2; 10 nucleotides match TRBD1. This CDR3 has 15 amino acids. Per the germline V gene, CDR1 is MDHEN and CDR2 is SYDVKM. J was trimmed by 5 bases and V by 6 bases; bases with no gene match: 9. CDR3 sequence (DNA): TGTGCCAGCAGCTCTTTGGGGACAGGGGTTTATGGCTACACCTTC. Its protein product is CASSSLGTGVYGYTF.

This clone was observed a single time. Other DNA sequences in the sample encode the same CDR3. The V call is TRBV5-1, the J call TRBJ2-7; maybe TRBD2 (6 bases). The CDR3 totals 13 residues. V gave up 2 bases and J gave up 7 bases, with 13 bases separating them. Germline V gives CDR1 SGHRS, CDR2 YFSETQ. The CDR3 here is CASSLEVAGEQYF. The CDR3 nucleotides are TGCGCCAGCAGCTTAGAGGTCGCGGGGGAGCAGTACTTC.

This clone is a singleton in its sample. J is TRBJ1-5 and V is TRBV27; D is uncertain. The CDR3 consists of 14 residues. Trimming stripped 2 bases from V and 0 bases from J, with 5 bases between. Per germline, CDR1 MNHEY and CDR2 SMNVEV (reference sequence). The CDR3 loop reads CASSLSDSNQPQHF. The CDR3 region has the DNA TGTGCCAGCAGTTTAAGCGATAGCAATCAGCCCCAGCATTTT.

CDR3 region: CASSAPGTGSLGQYF. The CDR3 coding sequence is TGTGCCAGCAGCGCGCCCGGGACAGGGTCGTTAGGACAGTACTTC. The chain carries TRBV5-5 and TRBJ2-7; TRBD1 aligns across 9 bases. The CDR3 is made up of 15 amino acids. V lost 4 bases to trimming and J lost 10 bases; unmatched junction nucleotides: 15. Looked up from germline, CDR1 is SGHKS and CDR2 is YYEKEE (reference sequence). Combining the CDR3 with reference TRBV5-5 and TRBJ2-7 gives the whole variable domain DAGVTQSPTHLIKTRGQQVTLRCSPISGHKSVSWYQQVLGQGPQFIFQYYEKEERGRGNFPDRFSARQFPNYSSELNVNALLLGDSALYLCASSAPGTGSLGQYFGPGTRLTVT.

This clone was seen once. The chain uses TRBV7-9 and TRBJ2-1; possibly TRBD2 for D (5 bases). In germline, CDR1 is SEHNR, CDR2 FQNEAQ (reference sequence). The length of the CDR3 is 13 residues. V was clipped by 5 bases and J by 4 bases, with 9 bases between them. In DNA form, the CDR3 reads TGTGCCAGCAGCCAGACTAATTACAATGAGCAGTTCTTC. This gives the protein CASSQTNYNEQFF.

The genes are TRBV19 and TRBJ2-2; TRBD1 matches at 9 bases. CDR3 length: 15 amino acids. CDR1 and CDR2 from the germline V gene are LNHDA and SQIVND (reference sequence). The V segment lost 8 bases and the J segment 4 bases; nucleotides outside the gene matches: 8. In DNA form, the CDR3 reads TGTGCCAGTGGCTCACAGGGGGCGGGCACCGGGGAGCTGTTTTTT. It yields the protein CASGSQGAGTGELFF.

The chain has TRBV5-1 and TRBJ1-1; D not certain. Per germline, CDR1 SGHRS and CDR2 YFSETQ. The CDR3 is made up of 11 amino acids. V was cut by 2 bases and J by 6 bases, with 5 bases left in between. DNA of the CDR3: TGCGCCAGCAGCTTAGGAGCTGAAGCTTTCTTT. It is translated as CASSLGAEAFF.

The chain recombines TRBV3-1 (or the pseudogene TRBV3-2) with TRBJ1-1; 9 bases match TRBD1. CDR1 is LGHDT, CDR2 YNNKEL, per germline (reference sequence). The CDR3 runs 13 residues. With V trimmed by 4 bases and J by 10 bases, 7 bases remained unmatched. For the CDR3, the DNA is TGTGCCAGCAGCCTCGAAGCGGGACAGGGAGCTTTCTTT. Residues: CASSLEAGQGAFF.

The chain links TRBV10-3 to TRBJ1-6; D unresolved. CDR3 length: 12 amino acids. V was clipped by 0 bases and J by 17 bases, with 11 bases between them. CDR1 and CDR2 from the germline V gene are ENHRY and SYGVKD. The CDR3 here is CAISESLVQVHF. CDR3 DNA: TGTGCCATCAGTGAGTCTCTGGTCCAGGTCCACTTT.